One and the same sample provided the 14 T cell receptor beta chains below, sequenced in a study of T cell responses to AZD1222 COVID-19 vaccine. Sequencing used immunoSEQ multiplex PCR; TCRdb keeps in-frame clones, though not all of them. There are fewer than 110,000 clones in the sample; about 87% occur only once, and roughly 10% lies in the top ten. The sample was peripheral blood, taken 28 days after the second AZD1222 dose. The receptors were sampled from an adult who received the AZD1222 COVID-19 vaccine.

The chain couples TRBV11-2 to TRBJ2-1, with a tentative D call TRBD2 (5 bases). V was trimmed by 6 bases and J by 10 bases, leaving 10 bases between them. Germline V gene sequence: CDR1 SGHAT, CDR2 FQNNGV. The CDR3 consists of 11 residues. CDR3 sequence reads: CASRRSGEQFF. CDR3 coding DNA: TGTGCCAGCAGACGTTCGGGGGAGCAGTTCTTC.

This clone was picked up one time. The chain couples TRBV3-1 (or the pseudogene TRBV3-2) to TRBJ2-7; 8 bases line up with TRBD2. The junction had 9 bases not matched to a gene; V was cut back by 2 bases and J by 6 bases. The CDR3 spans 15 residues. Germline V gene lookup returns CDR1 LGHDT and CDR2 YNNKEL (reference sequence). CDR3 protein: CASSQQGLAPSEQYF. The CDR3 region has the DNA TGTGCCAGCAGCCAACAAGGACTAGCCCCTAGCGAGCAGTACTTC.

This clone was observed a single time. The rearrangement links TRBV6-5 to TRBJ1-2; 8 bases align to TRBD1. In germline, CDR1 is MNHEY, CDR2 SVGAGI. This CDR3 spans 13 amino acids. With V trimmed by 4 bases and J by 7 bases, 5 bases remained unmatched. Here the CDR3 DNA reads TGTGCCAGCAGTTCGGACGACAGGGGTGGCTACACCTTC. It translates to CASSSDDRGGYTF.

The chain joins TRBV11-2 to TRBJ2-2; D remains ambiguous. CDR1 is SGHAT and CDR2 is FQNNGV in the germline V gene. Trimming removed 1 base at V and 1 base at J, with 10 bases between. This CDR3 is 16 amino acids long. DNA of the CDR3: TGTGCCAGCAGCTTAGTACGAGGACGGAACACCGGGGAGCTGTTTTTT. Translated: CASSLVRGRNTGELFF.

This clone was seen only a few times. V and J are TRBV19 and TRBJ1-1, with D possibly TRBD1 on 5 matching bases. The germline V gene has CDR1 LNHDA and CDR2 SQIVND (reference sequence). The CDR3 extends over 15 amino acids. The V and J ends lost 2 bases and 0 bases respectively, with 10 bases between them. The CDR3 sequence is CASSIQPGLNTEAFF. The CDR3 nucleotides are TGTGCCAGTAGTATACAGCCGGGGCTGAACACTGAAGCTTTCTTT.

The rearrangement links TRBV5-4 to TRBJ2-5; 12 bases align to TRBD2. The V segment lost 1 base and the J segment 5 bases; nucleotides outside the gene matches: 6. Per germline, CDR1 SGHNT and CDR2 YYREEE (reference sequence). The CDR3 contains 16 residues. CDR3 sequence (DNA): TGTGCCAGCAGCTTGACTAGCGGGAGGTTTACGGAGACCCAGTACTTC. Translation gives CASSLTSGRFTETQYF.

V usage is TRBV28 and J usage is TRBJ1-2; D not certain. Germline V lookup: CDR1 MDHEN, CDR2 SYDVKM. This CDR3 has 14 amino acids. The ends were cut back, 5 bases at V and 0 bases at J, with 10 bases in the middle. CDR3 nucleotides: TGTGCCAGCAGTAAAGAGAGAACTAACTATGGCTACACCTTC. Protein sequence: CASSKERTNYGYTF.

The chain uses TRBV11-2 and TRBJ1-1, with D possibly TRBD1 on 6 matching bases. Per germline, CDR1 SGHAT and CDR2 FQNNGV. The CDR3 totals 13 residues. V lost 6 bases, J lost 4 bases, and 12 bases lay in between. CDR3 DNA: TGTGCCAGCAGACCCAAACAGGGCACTGAAGCTTTCTTT. This gives the protein CASRPKQGTEAFF.

The chain links TRBV11-2 to TRBJ2-7; no firm D call. The CDR3 length is 13 residues. V lost 1 base and J lost 5, with 9 bases in between. Germline V gene data show CDR1 as SGHAT and CDR2 as FQNNGV. Written as DNA, the CDR3 is TGTGCCAGCAGCTTAGTTGGAACGGACGAGCAGTACTTC. It translates to CASSLVGTDEQYF.

The chain combines TRBV7-8 with TRBJ2-7; 7 nucleotides match TRBD1. There are 15 residues in the CDR3. Germline V CDR1 and CDR2: SGHVS, FQNEAQ. V gave up 4 bases and J gave up 2 bases; unmatched junction bases: 8. CDR3: CASSSAMDRPYEQYF. CDR3 nucleotides: TGTGCCAGCAGCTCGGCAATGGACAGGCCCTACGAGCAGTACTTC.

This chain links TRBV12-3 or TRBV12-4 with TRBJ1-2; D is undetermined. Trimming stripped 6 bases from V and 8 bases from J, with 13 bases between. This CDR3 region has 12 residues. The CDR3, as DNA: TGTGCCAGCAGCCGATCTGAAAGGGGCTACACCTTC. Protein product: CASSRSERGYTF.

Only one count was recorded for this clone. An end of the junction differs from the germline gene, which may be a read error. The rearrangement links TRBV4-3 to TRBJ2-5; D is uncertain. The CDR3 runs to 16 residues. Per germline, CDR1 LGHNA and CDR2 YSLEER. CDR3 nucleotide sequence: TGCGCTAGCAGCCAAGGGAACACCCGGTCCGAAGAGACCCAGTACTTC. As protein: CASSQGNTRSEETQYF.

This clone was recorded once. This sequence joins TRBV5-1 and TRBJ2-2; D may be TRBD2 (6 bases). Trimming stripped 2 bases from V and 6 bases from J, with 11 bases between. The CDR3 is 14 residues long. Germline V gene sequence: CDR1 SGHRS, CDR2 YFSETQ. The CDR3 spells CASSLLGTSGELFF. CDR3 sequence (DNA): TGCGCCAGCAGCTTACTAGGGACTTCCGGGGAGCTGTTTTTT.

The rearrangement uses TRBV5-1 and TRBJ2-3, with D possibly being TRBD2 (6 bases). Germline CDR1 reads SGHRS; CDR2 reads YFSETQ. The CDR3 has 11 amino acids. Trimming stripped 7 bases from V and 6 bases from J, with 9 bases between. CDR3 sequence: CASRRGDTQYF. The CDR3 nucleotides are TGCGCCAGCCGGCGGGGCGATACGCAGTATTTT.